One sample yielded the 7 T cell receptor beta chains listed below, sequenced in a study of PD-1 blockade in classical Hodgkin lymphoma. This sample's time point: cycle 4 day 1 (C4D1), after 5 to 7 weeks of nivolumab. Every single patient, without exception, relapsed after autologous stem cell transplantation, and brentuximab vedotin exposure varied. Profiled with immunoSEQ multiplex PCR; TCRdb holds only in-frame clones, not every one. The sample records about 32,000 clones, about 81% being singletons. Material: peripheral blood mononuclear cells (PBMCs), obtained before the fourth cycle of nivolumab. The receptors derive from a human donor with classical Hodgkin lymphoma.

This rearrangement joins TRBV10-3 to TRBJ1-1; D is unresolved. CDR3 length equals 13 residues. Between the trimmed V and J ends, which lost 6 bases and 0 bases, there was a span of 8 bases. The V gene's germline CDR1 is ENHRY and CDR2 SYGVKD. CDR3 nucleotides: TGTGCCATCAGGAACCTTTTGAACACTGAAGCTTTCTTT. This translates into CAIRNLLNTEAFF.

This clone was counted a single time. The chain is built from TRBV2 and TRBJ1-6, with 10 positions matching TRBD1. There are 16 residues in the CDR3. CDR1 SNHLY and CDR2 FYNNEI come from the germline V gene. V lost 6 bases, J lost 9 bases, and 11 bases stayed unmatched. The CDR3 sequence is CASRSDRGRDVSPLHF. CDR3 DNA: TGTGCCAGCAGATCCGACAGGGGGCGAGACGTTTCACCCCTCCACTTT.

The chain couples TRBV7-2 to TRBJ2-7; D not certain. Trimming took 4 bases from V and 5 from J, leaving 24 bases between them. The CDR3 runs 17 residues. The V gene's germline CDR1 is SGHTA and CDR2 FQGNSA. This CDR3 reads CASSSRARPTRIDEQYF. Written as DNA, the CDR3 is TGTGCCAGCAGCTCACGGGCACGCCCCACCCGTATAGACGAGCAGTACTTC.

The rearrangement links TRBV11-2 to TRBJ2-7; no reliable D call. V gave up 5 bases and J gave up 9 bases, with 11 bases separating them. The CDR3 extends over 11 amino acids. Germline values: CDR1 SGHAT, CDR2 FQNNGV. CDR3 region: CASSPSESQYF. CDR3 in DNA: TGTGCCAGCAGCCCGTCTGAGTCGCAGTACTTC.

The chain employs TRBV4-3 and TRBJ2-2, with D uncertain. Germline V gene data show CDR1 as LGHNA and CDR2 as YSLEER. The ends were cut back, 6 bases at V and 6 bases at J, with 11 bases in the middle. This CDR3 is built from 13 residues. CDR3: CASSRIAAGELFF. Here the CDR3 DNA reads TGCGCCAGCAGTCGGATTGCCGCCGGGGAGCTGTTTTTT.

The V gene is TRBV28, the J gene TRBJ2-3; D ambiguous. The CDR3 covers 15 residues. V shed 0 bases and J shed 0 bases, with 7 bases lying between them. The V gene's germline CDR1 is MDHEN and CDR2 SYDVKM. The CDR3 DNA follows: TGTGCCAGCAGTTTATGGGGATCTAGCACAGATACGCAGTATTTT. Amino acids: CASSLWGSSTDTQYF. The full variable domain, in which reference TRBV28 and TRBJ2-3 provide the parts outside the CDR3, is DVKVTQSSRYLVKRTGEKVFLECVQDMDHENMFWYRQDPGLGLRLIYFSYDVKMKEKGDIPEGYSVSREKKERFSLILESASTNQTSMYLCASSLWGSSTDTQYFGPGTRLTVL.

The chain uses TRBV28 and TRBJ1-1; 10 nucleotides match TRBD1. Germline CDR1 is MDHEN and CDR2 is SYDVKM. With V trimmed by 3 bases and J by 1 base, 8 bases remained unmatched. The CDR3 has 17 amino acids. Here the CDR3 reads CASSLLQRTGGNTEAFF. As DNA, the CDR3 is TGTGCCAGCAGTTTGCTGCAACGGACAGGGGGGAACACTGAAGCTTTCTTT. The full variable domain, completed using reference TRBV28 and TRBJ1-1, is DVKVTQSSRYLVKRTGEKVFLECVQDMDHENMFWYRQDPGLGLRLIYFSYDVKMKEKGDIPEGYSVSREKKERFSLILESASTNQTSMYLCASSLLQRTGGNTEAFFGQGTRLTVV.